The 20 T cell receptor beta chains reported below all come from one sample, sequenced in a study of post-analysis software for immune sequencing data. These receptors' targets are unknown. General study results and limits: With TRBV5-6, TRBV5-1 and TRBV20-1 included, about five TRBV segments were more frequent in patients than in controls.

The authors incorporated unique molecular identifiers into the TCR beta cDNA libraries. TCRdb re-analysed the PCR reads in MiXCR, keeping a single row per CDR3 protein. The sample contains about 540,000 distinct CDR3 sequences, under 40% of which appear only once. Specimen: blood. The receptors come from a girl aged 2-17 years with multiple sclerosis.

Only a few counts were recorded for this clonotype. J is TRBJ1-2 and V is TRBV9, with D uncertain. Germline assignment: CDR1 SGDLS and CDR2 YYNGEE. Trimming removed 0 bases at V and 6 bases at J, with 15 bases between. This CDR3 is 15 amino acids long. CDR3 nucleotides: TGTGCCAGCAGCGTAGGAGGATCGAGGATGGATGGCTACACCTTC. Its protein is CASSVGGSRMDGYTF.

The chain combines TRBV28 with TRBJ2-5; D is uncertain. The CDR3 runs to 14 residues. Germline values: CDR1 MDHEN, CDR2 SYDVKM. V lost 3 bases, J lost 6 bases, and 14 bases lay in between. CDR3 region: CASSLFQATQTQYF. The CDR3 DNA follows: TGTGCCAGCAGTTTGTTTCAGGCGACCCAGACCCAGTACTTC.

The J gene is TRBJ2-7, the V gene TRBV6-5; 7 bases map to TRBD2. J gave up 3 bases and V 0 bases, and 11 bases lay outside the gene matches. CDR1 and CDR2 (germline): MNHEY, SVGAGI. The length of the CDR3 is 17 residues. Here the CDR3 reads CASSYSSRTSADYEQYF. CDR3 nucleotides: TGTGCCAGCAGTTACTCGAGTAGAACTAGCGCGGACTACGAGCAGTACTTC.

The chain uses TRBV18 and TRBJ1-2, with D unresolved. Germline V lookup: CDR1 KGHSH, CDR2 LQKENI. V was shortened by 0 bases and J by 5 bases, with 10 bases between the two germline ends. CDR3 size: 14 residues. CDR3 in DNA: TGTGCCAGCTCACCACCGCCTTCGGTTTATGGCTACACCTTC. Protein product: CASSPPPSVYGYTF. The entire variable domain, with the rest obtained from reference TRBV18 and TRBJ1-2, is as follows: NAGVMQNPRHLVRRRGQEARLRCSPMKGHSHVYWYRQLPEEGLKFMVYLQKENIIDESGMPKERFSAEFPKEGPSILRIQQVVRGDSAAYFCASSPPPSVYGYTFGSGTRLTVV.

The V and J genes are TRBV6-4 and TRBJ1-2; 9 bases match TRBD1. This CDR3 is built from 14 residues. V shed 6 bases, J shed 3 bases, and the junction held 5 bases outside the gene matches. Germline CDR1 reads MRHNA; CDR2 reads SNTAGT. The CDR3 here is CASRRGQGDYGYTF. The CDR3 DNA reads TGTGCCAGCAGAAGGGGACAGGGCGACTATGGCTACACCTTC.

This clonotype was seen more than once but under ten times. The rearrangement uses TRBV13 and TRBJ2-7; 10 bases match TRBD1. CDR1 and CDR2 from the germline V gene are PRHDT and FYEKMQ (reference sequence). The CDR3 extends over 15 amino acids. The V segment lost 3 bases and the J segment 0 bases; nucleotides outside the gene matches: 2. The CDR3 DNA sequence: TGTGCCAGCAGCTTGACAGGGGGCGGCTCCTACGAGCAGTACTTC. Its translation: CASSLTGGGSYEQYF.

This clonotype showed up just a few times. The CDR3 bases are TGTGCCAGCAGTACGGGGGGGACCCGAGGGGAGTACTTC. It specifies CASSTGGTRGEYF. V usage is TRBV27 and J usage is TRBJ2-7; 8 nucleotides align to TRBD2. V lost 5 bases, J lost 11 bases, and 11 bases stayed unmatched. CDR3 length equals 13 residues. Germline-derived CDR1 and CDR2 are MNHEY and SMNVEV (reference sequence).

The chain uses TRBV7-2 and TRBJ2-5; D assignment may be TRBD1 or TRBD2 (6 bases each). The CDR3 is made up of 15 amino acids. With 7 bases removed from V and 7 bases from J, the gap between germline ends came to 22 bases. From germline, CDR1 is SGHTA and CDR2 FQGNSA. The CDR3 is CASTPRGDRGGTQYF. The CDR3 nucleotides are TGTGCCAGCACCCCTAGGGGGGACCGCGGCGGGACCCAGTACTTC.

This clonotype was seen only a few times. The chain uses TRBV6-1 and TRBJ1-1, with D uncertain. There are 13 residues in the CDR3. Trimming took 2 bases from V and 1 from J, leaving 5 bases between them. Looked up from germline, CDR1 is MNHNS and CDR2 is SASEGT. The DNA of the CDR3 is TGTGCCAGCAGTGAACCGGCGAACACTGAAGCTTTCTTT. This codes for CASSEPANTEAFF.

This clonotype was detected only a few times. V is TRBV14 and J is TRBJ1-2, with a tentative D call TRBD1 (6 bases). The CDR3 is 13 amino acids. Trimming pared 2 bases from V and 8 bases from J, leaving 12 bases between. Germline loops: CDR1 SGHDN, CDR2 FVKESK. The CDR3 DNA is TGTGCCAGCAGCCAAAAAGCAGGGGTCGGCTACACCTTC. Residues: CASSQKAGVGYTF.

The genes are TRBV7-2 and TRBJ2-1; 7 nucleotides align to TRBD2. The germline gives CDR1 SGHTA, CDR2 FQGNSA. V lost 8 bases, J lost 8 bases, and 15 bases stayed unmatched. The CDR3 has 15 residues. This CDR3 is CASPLLGGKGYEQFF. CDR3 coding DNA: TGTGCCAGCCCTCTACTCGGGGGGAAGGGCTATGAGCAGTTCTTC.

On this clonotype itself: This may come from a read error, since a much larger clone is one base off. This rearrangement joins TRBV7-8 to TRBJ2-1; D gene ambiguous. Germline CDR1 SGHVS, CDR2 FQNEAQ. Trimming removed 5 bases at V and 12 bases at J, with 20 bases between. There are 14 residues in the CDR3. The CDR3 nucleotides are TGTGCCAGCAGCCCGCTAGGGCCAGGTGTCTGGCAGTTCTTC. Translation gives CASSPLGPGVWQFF. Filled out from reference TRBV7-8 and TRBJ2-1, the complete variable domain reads GAGVSQSPRYKVAKRGQDVALRCDPISGHVSLFWYQQALGQGPEFLTYFQNEAQLDKSGLPSDRFFAERPEGSVSTLKIQRTQQEDSAVYLCASSPLGPGVWQFFGPGTRLTVL.

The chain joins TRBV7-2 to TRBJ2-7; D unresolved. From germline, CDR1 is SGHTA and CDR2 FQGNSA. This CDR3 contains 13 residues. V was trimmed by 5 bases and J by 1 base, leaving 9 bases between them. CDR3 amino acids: CASSIGESYEQYF. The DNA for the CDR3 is TGTGCCAGCAGCATTGGGGAATCCTACGAGCAGTACTTC.

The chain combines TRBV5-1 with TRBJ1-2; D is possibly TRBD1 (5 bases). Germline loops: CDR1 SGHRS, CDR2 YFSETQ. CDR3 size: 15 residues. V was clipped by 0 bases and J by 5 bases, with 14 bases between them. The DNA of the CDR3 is TGCGCCAGCAGCTTGGGGGCAGGGATGGCATATGGCTACACCTTC. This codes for CASSLGAGMAYGYTF.

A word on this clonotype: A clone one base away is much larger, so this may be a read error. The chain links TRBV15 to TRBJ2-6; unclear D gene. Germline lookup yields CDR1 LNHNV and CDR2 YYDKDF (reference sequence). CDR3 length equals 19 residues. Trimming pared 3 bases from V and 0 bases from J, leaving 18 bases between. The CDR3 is CATSRVPKALGSGANVLTF. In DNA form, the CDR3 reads TGTGCCACCAGCAGGGTCCCTAAGGCCCTGGGCTCTGGGGCCAACGTCCTGACTTTC.

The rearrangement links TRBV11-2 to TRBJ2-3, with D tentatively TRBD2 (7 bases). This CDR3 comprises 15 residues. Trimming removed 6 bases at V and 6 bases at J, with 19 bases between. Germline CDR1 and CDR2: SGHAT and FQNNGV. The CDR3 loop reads CASSSFGGGLDTQYF. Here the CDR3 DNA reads TGTGCCAGCAGTTCTTTTGGGGGGGGGCTGGATACGCAGTATTTT.

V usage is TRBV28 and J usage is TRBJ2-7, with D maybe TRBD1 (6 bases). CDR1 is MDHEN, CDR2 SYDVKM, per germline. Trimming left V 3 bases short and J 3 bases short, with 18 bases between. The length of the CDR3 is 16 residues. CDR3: CASSFGQGQNLYEQYF. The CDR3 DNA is TGTGCCAGCAGTTTCGGCCAGGGGCAGAATCTCTACGAGCAGTACTTC. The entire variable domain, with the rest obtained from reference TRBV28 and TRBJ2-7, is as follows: DVKVTQSSRYLVKRTGEKVFLECVQDMDHENMFWYRQDPGLGLRLIYFSYDVKMKEKGDIPEGYSVSREKKERFSLILESASTNQTSMYLCASSFGQGQNLYEQYFGPGTRLTVT.

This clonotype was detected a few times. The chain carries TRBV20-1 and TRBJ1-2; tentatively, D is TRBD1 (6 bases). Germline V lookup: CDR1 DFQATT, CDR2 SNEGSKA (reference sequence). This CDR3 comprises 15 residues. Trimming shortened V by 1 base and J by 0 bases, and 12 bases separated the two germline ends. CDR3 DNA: TGCAGTGCTAGAGGGTCGGGGGGGCCTAACTATGGCTACACCTTC. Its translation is CSARGSGGPNYGYTF.

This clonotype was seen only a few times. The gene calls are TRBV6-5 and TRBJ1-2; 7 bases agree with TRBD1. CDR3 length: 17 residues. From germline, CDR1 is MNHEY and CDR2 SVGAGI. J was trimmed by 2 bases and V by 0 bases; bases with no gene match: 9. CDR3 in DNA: TGTGCCAGCAGTTACTCCGTTCCTGAGACAGGGAACTATGGCTACACCTTC. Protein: CASSYSVPETGNYGYTF.

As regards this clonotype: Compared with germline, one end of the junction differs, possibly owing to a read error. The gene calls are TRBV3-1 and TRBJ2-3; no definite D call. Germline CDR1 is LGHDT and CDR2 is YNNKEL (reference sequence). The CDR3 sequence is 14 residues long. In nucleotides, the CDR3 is TGTGCCAGCAGCCAAGTTGAGAATACAGATATGCAGTATTTT. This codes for CASSQVENTDMQYF.